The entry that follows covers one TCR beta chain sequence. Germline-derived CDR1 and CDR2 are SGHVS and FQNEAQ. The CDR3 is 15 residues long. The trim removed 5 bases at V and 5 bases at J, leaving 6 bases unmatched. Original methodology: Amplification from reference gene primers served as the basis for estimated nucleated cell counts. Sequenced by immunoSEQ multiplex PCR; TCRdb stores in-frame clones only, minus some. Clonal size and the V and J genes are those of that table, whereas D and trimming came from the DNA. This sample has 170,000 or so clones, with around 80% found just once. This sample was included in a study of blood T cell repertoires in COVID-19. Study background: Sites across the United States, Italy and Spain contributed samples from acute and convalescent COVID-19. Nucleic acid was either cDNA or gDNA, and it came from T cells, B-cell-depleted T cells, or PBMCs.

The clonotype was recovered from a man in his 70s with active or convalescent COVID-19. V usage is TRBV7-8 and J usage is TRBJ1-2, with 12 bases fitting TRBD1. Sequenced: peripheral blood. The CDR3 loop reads CASSTGQGAGYGYTF. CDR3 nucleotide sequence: TGTGCCAGCAGCACGGGACAGGGGGCGGGGTATGGCTACACCTTC.